The present TCR beta chain was sequenced within a study of T cell therapy product for transplant patients (dated by TCRdb to the late 2010s). For the study in its entirety: In Berlin, Germany, the wider healthy donor group was made up of around 19 individuals (about ten male and 9 female) aged 25 to 81 years. Expansion media were supplemented with either IL-7 and IL-15 at roughly 10 ng/ml or IL-2 at 50 to 65 U/ml. The TCRbeta repertoire analysis of rapamycin-treated and untreated products involved n = 3 healthy donors. To assess clonal composition, TCRbeta repertoires were compared between rapamycin-treated and untreated CMV-specific T-cell products derived from the same donors. A next-generation autologous adoptive antiviral T-cell product was developed for immunosuppressed solid organ transplant patients, with CMV used as the model virus. Paper-wide results and their limitations: Many clones were shared between paired products from the same donor, whereas no overlap was observed between repertoires from different donors. In untreated products the top 10 clones covered 90% to 95% of the repertoire, compared with about 74% in rapamycin-treated products. The authors suggested that increased clonal diversity in Rapa-TCPs may reflect survival of low-frequency clones and preferential expansion of central memory T cells. Compared with untreated products, rapamycin-treated products had a TCRbeta repertoire that was more diverse and less clonal, and the rapamycin-treated products also contained more distinct clones.

The sample label corresponds to: CMVpp65/IE-1-reactive T cells enriched by IFNgamma capture and expanded in vitro. For less than seven hours, PBMCs were stimulated with overlapping CMV pp65 and IE-1 peptide pools, with each pool at 0.4 to 0.55 ug/ml. IFNgamma-producing CMV-stimulated cells were positively selected with the IFNgamma Secretion Assay-Cell Enrichment and Detection Kit (Miltenyi Biotec). For under 25 days, enriched IFNgamma+ cells were cultured with irradiated autologous feeders along with either IL-7/IL-15 or IL-2. To provide enough cells for different cell sorting steps, buffy coats were used from 3 of the 19 healthy donors. Peripheral blood mononuclear cells were isolated by Biocoll density gradient centrifugation. Healthy donor buffy coats were obtained from DRK. With respect to this clone: The clone's antigen remains unknown. No base quality values were provided; no much bigger clone lies one nucleotide off.

After genomic DNA was extracted with an AllPrep DNA/RNA Kit, the TCRbeta CDR3 regions were amplified using the immunoSEQ hsTCRb Kit. The original methods were these. In-frame CDR3 nucleotide sequences without stop codons were defined as productive rearrangements and were analyzed in immunoSEQ Analyzer 3.0. Sample overlap was measured using the Morisita index, while clonality was calculated from productive entropy normalized to the number of productive rearrangements. This immuneACCESS table, as held by TCRdb, lists in-frame sequences with V and J called but not all clones. Of the missing ones, under half trace to an unresolved V gene in checked studies; the others have no known cause. V and J calls and clone size are those listed in that table; D and trimming were worked out from the DNA. This sample has around 230 clones in its table, and roughly 60% of those were observed once. Of the sample, around 97% falls within the top ten clones.

V loses 4 bases of germline sequence and J loses 5 bases, and the interval between the two ends is 21 bases. The germline V gene provides CDR1 MNHNS and CDR2 SASEGT. Including cysteine and phenylalanine, the CDR3 has 18 amino acids. CDR3 DNA is the only sequence kept; it has 54 bases, read in frame from the first base. This receptor was taken from an adult in good health. The sequence is built from TRBV6-1 and TRBJ2-6, with TRBD2 perhaps the D gene, on 6 matching bases. Specimen: a sorted cell population cultured from PBMCs. The DNA sequence is TGTGCCAGCAGTGTGCCGCGGGAATGTAACAGTCGGGCCAACGTCCTGACTTTC. It translates as CASSVPRECNSRANVLTF.